The 25 T cell receptor beta chains reported below all come from one sample, sequenced in a study of T cells in localized non-small cell lung cancer. Here immunoSEQ multiplex PCR was the method, and the copy in TCRdb shows in-frame clones only, minus some. The data hold tens of thousands of clones, with 86% observed a single time. The sequences come from peripheral blood, collected before any cancer treatment. The receptors shown here come from a male donor aged 60 or over with stage III lung adenocarcinoma.

This clone was counted only a few times. The chain employs TRBV29-1 and TRBJ2-4; D gene uncertain. V was clipped by 7 bases and J by 1 base, with 11 bases between them. Germline lookup yields CDR1 SQVTM and CDR2 ANQGSEA. This CDR3 has 13 amino acids. The chain's CDR3 is CSALWGAKNIQYF. CDR3 DNA sequence: TGCAGCGCCCTGTGGGGTGCCAAAAACATTCAGTACTTC.

The V call is TRBV7-8, the J call TRBJ2-7; tentatively, D is TRBD1 (6 bases). The CDR3 sequence is 15 residues long. V was shortened by 2 bases and J by 1 base, with 12 bases between the two germline ends. CDR1 SGHVS and CDR2 FQNEAQ come from the germline V gene. The DNA of the CDR3 is TGTGCCAGCAGCTTATCCCAGACAGGTTCCTACGAGCAGTACTTC. Its translation: CASSLSQTGSYEQYF.

This chain joins TRBV30 and TRBJ1-5; TRBD1 is a possible D gene (5 bases). Germline CDR1 reads GTSNPN; CDR2 reads SVGIG (reference sequence). The CDR3 spans 13 residues. The ends were cut back, 5 bases at V and 1 base at J, with 9 bases in the middle. The CDR3 nucleotides read TGTGCCTGGGCAGGGACCAGCAATCAGCCCCAGCATTTT. Amino acids: CAWAGTSNQPQHF.

The chain links TRBV16 to TRBJ2-1, with a tentative D call TRBD1 (6 bases). Germline V gene sequence: CDR1 KGHSY, CDR2 FQNENV. V shed 4 bases and J shed 6 bases, with 10 bases lying between them. This CDR3 is 13 amino acids long. DNA of the CDR3: TGTGCCAGCAGCCGGAGCAGGGGCAATGAGCAGTTCTTC. Translating it yields CASSRSRGNEQFF.

The rearrangement uses TRBV5-1 and TRBJ1-1, with a tentative D call TRBD1 (6 bases). V gave up 0 bases and J gave up 1 base, with 10 bases separating them. The CDR3 is 15 residues long. Germline V gene sequence: CDR1 SGHRS, CDR2 YFSETQ. CDR3 loop: CASSLGAGQNTEAFF. Here the CDR3 DNA reads TGCGCCAGCAGCTTGGGGGCGGGACAGAACACTGAAGCTTTCTTT.

This chain connects TRBV18 to TRBJ1-2; 7 bases are shared with TRBD1. Germline V gene lookup returns CDR1 KGHSH and CDR2 LQKENI. The CDR3 extends over 14 amino acids. V was pared by 4 bases and J by 8 bases, with 10 bases of the junction left unmatched. CDR3 bases: TGTGCCAGCTCACAACCGGGACAGTTAAACGGCTACACCTTC. This encodes CASSQPGQLNGYTF.

The rearrangement uses TRBV2 and TRBJ1-1; tentatively, D is TRBD1 (6 bases). The CDR3 contains 14 residues. From germline, CDR1 is SNHLY and CDR2 FYNNEI. V was cut by 7 bases and J by 7 bases, with 19 bases left in between. CDR3 nucleotide sequence: TGTGCCAGCAACACACTACAGGGAATGGGTGAAGCTTTCTTT. Its translation: CASNTLQGMGEAFF.

The J gene is TRBJ1-2, the V gene TRBV5-5; TRBD1 agrees at 7 bases. The CDR3 has 14 amino acids. CDR1 and CDR2 from the germline V gene are SGHKS and YYEKEE (reference sequence). The J segment lost 5 bases and the V segment lost 4 bases, leaving 8 bases of the junction unmatched. DNA for the CDR3: TGTGCCAGCAGCGTCCCGGGACAGCTATATGGCTACACCTTC. Encoded protein: CASSVPGQLYGYTF.

This chain links TRBV19 with TRBJ2-3; D could derive from TRBD1 or TRBD2 (5 bases each). V lost 6 bases to trimming and J lost 3 bases, with 19 bases between them. CDR3 length equals 16 residues. CDR1 and CDR2 (germline): LNHDA, SQIVND (reference sequence). CDR3 coding DNA: TGTGCCAGTAGCCTCTTCCCGGGACCCAAGACAGATACGCAGTATTTT. Its translation is CASSLFPGPKTDTQYF.

This clone showed up just once. The rearrangement uses TRBV6-1 and TRBJ1-3, with D maybe TRBD1 (6 bases). The V and J ends lost 6 bases and 0 bases respectively, with 12 bases between them. Germline V gene lookup returns CDR1 MNHNS and CDR2 SASEGT. The CDR3 contains 15 residues. CDR3 region: CASREGGISGNTIYF. The CDR3 region has the DNA TGTGCCAGCAGGGAGGGGGGCATCTCTGGAAACACCATATATTTT.

The CDR3 here is CASSRQGVDTGELFF. In DNA, the CDR3 is TGTGCCAGCAGCCGGCAGGGGGTCGACACCGGGGAGCTGTTTTTT. The rearrangement uses TRBV5-6 and TRBJ2-2; 7 positions agree with TRBD1. V was pared by 4 bases and J by 3 bases, with 6 bases of the junction left unmatched. The germline V gene encodes CDR1 SGHDT and CDR2 YYEEEE. The CDR3 has 15 residues.

The gene calls are TRBV4-2 and TRBJ2-2; no firm D call. Deletions cut 5 bases from V and 0 bases from J, with 7 bases between. The germline CDR1 and CDR2 sequences are LGHNA and YNFKEQ. The CDR3 runs to 14 residues. The CDR3 is CASSDLTNTGELFF. The DNA for the CDR3 is TGTGCCAGCAGCGATCTAACGAACACCGGGGAGCTGTTTTTT.

The chain carries TRBV5-4 and TRBJ2-5; a possible D gene is TRBD1 (6 bases). This CDR3 region has 14 residues. Looked up from germline, CDR1 is SGHNT and CDR2 is YYREEE (reference sequence). The V gene lost 3 bases and the J gene lost 5 bases, with 14 bases spanning the gap. DNA of the CDR3: TGTGCCAGCAGCTCCCGACAGGCGCGCGAGACCCAGTACTTC. It yields the protein CASSSRQARETQYF. The complete variable domain, with remaining parts taken from reference TRBV5-4 and TRBJ2-5, reads ETGVTQSPTHLIKTRGQQVTLRCSSQSGHNTVSWYQQALGQGPQFIFQYYREEENGRGNFPPRFSGLQFPNYSSELNVNALELDDSALYLCASSSRQARETQYFGPGTRLLVL.

The chain combines TRBV6-1 with TRBJ2-3; D possibly corresponds to TRBD2 (5 bases). The V end was cut by 6 bases, the J end by 4 bases, with 5 bases between. The length of the CDR3 is 11 residues. Germline values: CDR1 MNHNS, CDR2 SASEGT. CDR3 loop: CASRLADTQYF. The CDR3 DNA is TGTGCCAGCAGACTAGCAGATACGCAGTATTTT.

This chain connects TRBV28 to TRBJ2-2; 8 bases are shared with TRBD1. The germline V gene has CDR1 MDHEN and CDR2 SYDVKM. J was trimmed by 3 bases and V by 7 bases; bases with no gene match: 4. The CDR3 is 14 amino acids. The CDR3 DNA sequence: TGTGCCAGCAAAACAGGGGGATACACCGGGGAGCTGTTTTTT. Its protein product is CASKTGGYTGELFF.

The genes are TRBV6-6 and TRBJ1-5; no firm D call. The CDR3 has 14 amino acids. Germline CDR1 MNHNY, CDR2 SVGAGI (reference sequence). The germline V and J ends were trimmed by 7 bases and 3 bases, with 13 bases remaining between them. CDR3 amino acids: CASKEGGYNQPQHF. The DNA of the CDR3 is TGTGCCAGCAAGGAGGGAGGGTACAATCAGCCCCAGCATTTT.

The V call is TRBV6-5, the J call TRBJ2-1; 11 positions agree with TRBD2. Trimming cost V 5 bases and J 6 bases; bases outside gene matches: 6. CDR1 is MNHEY and CDR2 is SVGAGI in the germline V gene. CDR3 length equals 15 residues. This CDR3 is CASSPRTSGLNEQFF. DNA of the CDR3: TGTGCCAGCAGTCCACGGACTAGCGGGCTCAATGAGCAGTTCTTC.

The chain couples TRBV11-2 to TRBJ2-3, with D possibly matching TRBD1 (8 bases). With 2 bases removed from V and 7 bases from J, the gap between germline ends came to 13 bases. The germline gives CDR1 SGHAT, CDR2 FQNNGV. The length of the CDR3 is 14 residues. This chain's CDR3 is CASSLYRGGYTQYF. CDR3 DNA sequence: TGTGCCAGCAGCTTATACAGGGGGGGGTATACGCAGTATTTT.

The chain is built from TRBV10-3 and TRBJ1-1; D unresolved. This CDR3 comprises 12 residues. Trimming took off 10 bases at V and 3 bases at J, with 12 bases between the two ends. Germline V lookup: CDR1 ENHRY, CDR2 SYGVKD. As DNA, the CDR3 is TGTGCCAGTAGCCGGGAGGACACTGAAGCTTTCTTT. This encodes CASSREDTEAFF.

Relative to its sample, this clone is medium-sized (0.01 to 0.1%). J is TRBJ1-1 and V is TRBV28; D remains unclear. This CDR3 is built from 13 residues. Trimming removed 9 bases from V and 0 bases from J, with 11 bases in between. The germline CDR1 and CDR2 sequences are MDHEN and SYDVKM. The DNA for the CDR3 is TGTGCCAGTACGTCGACCATGAACACTGAAGCTTTCTTT. Residues: CASTSTMNTEAFF.

This chain connects TRBV5-4 to TRBJ2-7; D not certain. Germline CDR1 is SGHNT and CDR2 is YYREEE (reference sequence). V dropped 4 bases and J dropped 5 bases, with 19 bases sitting between them. The CDR3 is 15 amino acids. This CDR3 reads CASSQTGPLVHEQYF. Here the CDR3 DNA reads TGTGCCAGCAGCCAGACCGGCCCCCTAGTCCACGAGCAGTACTTC.

V and J are TRBV18 and TRBJ1-6; no firm D call. V was pared by 6 bases and J by 0 bases, with 12 bases between. The V gene's germline CDR1 is KGHSH and CDR2 LQKENI. The length of the CDR3 is 16 residues. This CDR3 reads CASSLRLSSYNSPLHF. DNA for the CDR3: TGTGCCAGCTCTCTCAGGCTTAGCTCCTATAATTCACCCCTCCACTTT.

The chain couples TRBV7-9 to TRBJ2-1, with D uncertain. The germline V and J ends were trimmed by 5 bases and 6 bases, with 17 bases remaining between them. The germline V gene encodes CDR1 SEHNR and CDR2 FQNEAQ (reference sequence). This CDR3 comprises 15 residues. The CDR3 spells CASSPPSPGRNEQFF. CDR3 DNA sequence: TGTGCCAGCAGCCCCCCTTCGCCTGGTCGCAATGAGCAGTTCTTC.

This sequence joins TRBV7-2 and TRBJ1-2; D gene unclear. The germline V gene encodes CDR1 SGHTA and CDR2 FQGNSA. Trimming cost V 5 bases and J 0 bases, with 19 bases left between them. The CDR3 is 17 residues long. The chain's CDR3 is CASSPPGGGMTNYGYTF. In DNA form, the CDR3 reads TGTGCCAGCAGCCCCCCCGGTGGAGGGATGACTAACTATGGCTACACCTTC.

The chain is built from TRBV2 and TRBJ1-1, with D possibly matching TRBD1 (5 bases). V gave up 0 bases and J gave up 4 bases, with 9 bases separating them. Germline assignment: CDR1 SNHLY and CDR2 FYNNEI. The CDR3 has 14 amino acids. The CDR3 region is CASSEAGGVTEAFF. In DNA form, the CDR3 reads TGTGCCAGCAGTGAAGCCGGGGGTGTCACTGAAGCTTTCTTT.